The sample holds one count of the clone carrying this T cell receptor beta chain. The antigen is undetermined. The data originate from a study of shared clonotypes between healthy human individuals. Findings and caveats of the study: Estimated richness values were generally larger in naive subsets than in memory subsets.

Cells designated naive CD8 were CD45RO-negative and were positively selected for CCR7, with terminally differentiated effector memory CD45RA+ cells excluded. This CDR3 has 15 residues. The germline V gene encodes CDR1 SNHLY and CDR2 FYNNEI. Trimming removed 1 base from V and 7 bases from J, with 11 bases in between. This table comes from immunoSEQ multiplex PCR, and its TCRdb copy is limited to in-frame clones, with some not included. This table has 660,000 or so clones, around 96% appearing once. V is TRBV2 and J is TRBJ1-6; no clear D gene. The clonotype comes from a woman in her 30s in good health. The sample consisted of naive CD8+ T cells sorted from blood. The CDR3 loop is CASSEESAWNSPLHF. As DNA, the CDR3 is TGTGCCAGCAGTGAAGAGTCTGCTTGGAATTCACCCCTCCACTTT.